One and the same sample provided the 26 T cell receptor beta chains below, sequenced in a study of vaccination and CD4 T cells after COVID-19. The antigens these receptors bind are not known. Sequencing of DNA taken from cultured CD4+ T cells relied on the Oncomine TCR Beta short-read assay. Each CDR3 protein gets one entry after TCRdb re-called the PCR reads with MiXCR. The sample includes around 19,000 distinct CDR3 sequences, about 42% seen only once; the top ten take 6.3%. Treatment meaning: roughly 10-day PBMC culture with coronavirus spike peptide pools or control peptides (ViraFEST assay). The specimen comprised CD4+ T cells from blood, cultured in vitro, sampled before SARS-CoV-2 vaccination. Receptor source: a human donor who had recovered from COVID-19.

The chain is built from TRBV7-2 and TRBJ1-5; TRBD1 might be the D (6 bases). Germline values: CDR1 SGHTA, CDR2 FQGNSA. V shed 5 bases and J shed 12 bases, with 17 bases lying between them. The CDR3 consists of 13 residues. The CDR3 protein is CASSPNRDRVQHF. CDR3 in DNA: TGTGCCAGCAGCCCAAACAGGGATCGAGTCCAGCATTTT.

The chain has TRBV4-3 and TRBJ2-7; tentatively, D is TRBD1 (5 bases). This CDR3 is built from 15 residues. The V gene's germline CDR1 is LGHNA and CDR2 YSLEER. Between the trimmed V and J ends, which lost 0 bases and 3 bases, there was a span of 12 bases. The CDR3 loop reads CASSQEPGLHYEQYF. Written as DNA, the CDR3 is TGCGCCAGCAGCCAAGAACCAGGGCTTCACTACGAGCAGTACTTC.

The chain recombines TRBV27 with TRBJ2-3; the match to TRBD2 covers 13 bases. The length of the CDR3 is 18 residues. Per the germline V gene, CDR1 is MNHEY and CDR2 is SMNVEV (reference sequence). J was trimmed by 3 bases and V by 0 bases; bases with no gene match: 6. The CDR3 reads CASSLSRTSGRKTDTQYF. CDR3 bases: TGTGCCAGCAGTTTATCGAGGACTAGCGGGAGAAAGACAGATACGCAGTATTTT.

This sequence joins TRBV5-1 and TRBJ1-1; D might be TRBD1 (5 bases). Germline V gene lookup returns CDR1 SGHRS and CDR2 YFSETQ. The CDR3 is 15 amino acids. V was trimmed by 0 bases and J by 1 base, leaving 10 bases between them. CDR3 nucleotide sequence: TGCGCCAGCAGCTTGGCCGGGACGGCGAACACTGAAGCTTTCTTT. Protein: CASSLAGTANTEAFF.

V usage is TRBV6-1 and J usage is TRBJ2-5, with D perhaps matching TRBD1 (8 bases). In germline, CDR1 is MNHNS, CDR2 SASEGT. This CDR3 has 15 amino acids. The V and J ends lost 6 bases and 2 bases respectively, with 16 bases between them. Here the CDR3 DNA reads TGTGCCAGCAGCCAAATACAGGGGGGGCAAGAGACCCAGTACTTC. Encoded protein: CASSQIQGGQETQYF.

This chain uses TRBV2 with TRBJ1-2, with 9 bases lining up with TRBD1. The CDR3 has 13 amino acids. Germline loops: CDR1 SNHLY, CDR2 FYNNEI. Trimming took 8 bases from V and 5 from J; bases not matched to a gene: 6. CDR3 region: CASGAGTGYGYTF. The CDR3 nucleotides are TGTGCCAGCGGGGCGGGGACAGGGTATGGCTACACCTTC.

This chain links TRBV6-1 with TRBJ1-1; 7 bases align to TRBD1. Germline V lookup: CDR1 MNHNS, CDR2 SASEGT. The CDR3 length is 16 residues. V lost 3 bases to trimming and J lost 1 base; unmatched junction nucleotides: 8. CDR3 amino acids: CASSDRVDRRNTEAFF. The CDR3 DNA reads as TGTGCCAGCAGTGATCGGGTGGACAGGAGGAACACTGAAGCTTTCTTT.

The V gene is TRBV6-1, the J gene TRBJ1-1, with D possibly TRBD1 on 6 matching bases. This CDR3 has 13 residues. Trimming took 6 bases from V and 5 from J, leaving 13 bases between them. Germline V gives CDR1 MNHNS, CDR2 SASEGT. In DNA, the CDR3 is TGTGCCAGCAGAAAAGGGGGGAGTACTGAAGCTTTCTTT. Protein sequence: CASRKGGSTEAFF.

The chain has TRBV12-3 or TRBV12-4 and TRBJ2-7; D may be TRBD1 (6 bases). CDR3 size: 13 residues. Trimming left V 4 bases short and J 4 bases short, with 11 bases between. CDR3 nucleotides: TGTGCCAGCAGTTATTTGGGACAATACGAGCAGTACTTC. This gives the protein CASSYLGQYEQYF.

The chain is built from TRBV19 and TRBJ2-3; 9 bases line up with TRBD2. V lost 6 bases to trimming and J lost 6 bases; unmatched junction nucleotides: 13. The CDR3 totals 16 residues. The V gene's germline CDR1 is LNHDA and CDR2 SQIVND (reference sequence). The CDR3 protein is CASRKAPGLATDTQYF. The DNA of the CDR3 is TGTGCCAGTAGGAAGGCACCGGGACTAGCAACTGATACGCAGTATTTT.

This clonotype was counted between two and nine times. This chain connects TRBV7-8 to TRBJ2-3; TRBD1 or TRBD2 may be the D gene (6 bases each). The CDR3 extends over 16 amino acids. Germline assignment: CDR1 SGHVS and CDR2 FQNEAQ. V dropped 5 bases and J dropped 2 bases, with 17 bases sitting between them. The chain's CDR3 is CASSPSVTGATDTQYF. DNA of the CDR3: TGTGCCAGCAGCCCCAGTGTTACGGGGGCCACAGATACGCAGTATTTT.

This clonotype was detected only a few times. The chain couples TRBV2 to TRBJ1-5; D is ambiguous. Germline CDR1 SNHLY, CDR2 FYNNEI. This CDR3 contains 15 residues. V shed 5 bases and J shed 7 bases, with 18 bases lying between them. The CDR3: CASSSTATVSQPQHF. DNA of the CDR3: TGTGCCAGCAGTTCTACAGCCACAGTTTCCCAGCCCCAGCATTTT. The full variable domain, with the rest looked up from reference TRBV2 and TRBJ1-5, is EPEVTQTPSHQVTQMGQEVILRCVPISNHLYFYWYRQILGQKVEFLVSFYNNEISEKSEIFDDQFSVERPDGSNFTLKIRSTKLEDSAMYFCASSSTATVSQPQHFGDGTRLSIL.

The V call is TRBV9, the J call TRBJ1-2, with D uncertain. V was pared by 0 bases and J by 5 bases, with 11 bases between. Germline assignment: CDR1 SGDLS and CDR2 YYNGEE. The CDR3 is made up of 14 amino acids. The CDR3 region is CASSVVASGYGYTF. CDR3 DNA sequence: TGTGCCAGCAGCGTAGTGGCCTCCGGGTATGGCTACACCTTC.

V is TRBV28 and J is TRBJ1-2, with 7 nucleotides matching TRBD1. Germline-derived CDR1 and CDR2 are MDHEN and SYDVKM. J was trimmed by 4 bases and V by 6 bases; bases with no gene match: 8. The CDR3 runs to 14 residues. CDR3 bases: TGTGCCAGCAGCTCGGGACAGCGGTCCTATGGCTACACCTTC. Residues: CASSSGQRSYGYTF.

In the case of this clonotype: One junction end does not reproduce the germline sequence, and a read error may be involved. The rearrangement uses TRBV20-1 and TRBJ1-2; a possible D gene is TRBD1 (6 bases). CDR1 and CDR2 (germline): DFQATT, SNEGSKA (reference sequence). CDR3 size: 13 residues. CDR3 loop: CCARVGGRDGYTF. CDR3 bases: TGCTGTGCTAGAGTGGGGGGCAGGGATGGCTACACCTTC.

The chain is built from TRBV19 and TRBJ1-6; tentative D call: TRBD1 (5 bases). The CDR3 totals 15 residues. Germline CDR1 is LNHDA and CDR2 is SQIVND (reference sequence). Trimming took 4 bases from V and 5 from J, leaving 12 bases between them. CDR3 sequence reads: CASSTRDGDNSPLHF. The DNA of the CDR3 is TGTGCCAGTAGTACCCGGGACGGTGATAATTCACCCCTCCACTTT.

The CDR3 nucleotides are TGTGCCAGTAGTATGTTGAGGGGTGAGCAGTTCTTC. Its translation: CASSMLRGEQFF. V usage is TRBV19 and J usage is TRBJ2-1; D possibly matches TRBD1 or TRBD2 (5 bases each). The length of the CDR3 is 12 residues. V gave up 3 bases and J gave up 9 bases, with 9 bases separating them. Germline V CDR1 and CDR2: LNHDA, SQIVND (reference sequence).

In DNA form, the CDR3 reads TGTGCCAGCAGCTTTCCTAGCGGGACCAACAATGAGCAGTTCTTC. Translated, it gives CASSFPSGTNNEQFF. The chain couples TRBV11-2 to TRBJ2-1; TRBD2 matches at 9 bases. The ends lost 3 bases at V and 5 bases at J; junction bases unmatched: 5. CDR1 and CDR2 from the germline V gene are SGHAT and FQNNGV. The CDR3 covers 15 residues.

The genes are TRBV6-1 and TRBJ1-2; possible D gene TRBD1, 6 bases. This CDR3 comprises 16 residues. The germline gives CDR1 MNHNS, CDR2 SASEGT. Trimming stripped 5 bases from V and 6 bases from J, with 22 bases between. In DNA, the CDR3 is TGTGCCAGCAGTCAAAAACAGGGCCATAGTTCTAATGGCTACACCTTC. It encodes CASSQKQGHSSNGYTF.

The chain carries TRBV5-4 and TRBJ2-1; possible D gene TRBD1, 5 bases. Germline loops: CDR1 SGHNT, CDR2 YYREEE (reference sequence). V was clipped by 0 bases and J by 4 bases, with 8 bases between them. The CDR3 runs to 14 residues. The CDR3 coding sequence is TGTGCCAGCAGCTTGGAGACAGTTTACAATGAGCAGTTCTTC. Encoded protein: CASSLETVYNEQFF.

This clonotype was observed a few times. V is TRBV20-1 and J is TRBJ1-5, with D possibly TRBD1 on 5 matching bases. The V end lost 5 bases, the J end lost 7 bases, and 24 bases lay between the germline ends. The CDR3 contains 16 residues. The V gene's germline CDR1 is DFQATT and CDR2 SNEGSKA (reference sequence). For the CDR3, the DNA is TGCAGTGCTGGAAGCAGGGTGGTCGGGGTGTACCAGCCCCAGCATTTT. This codes for CSAGSRVVGVYQPQHF.

This sequence joins TRBV7-7 and TRBJ1-3; D gene unclear. CDR1 is SSHAT, CDR2 FNYEAQ, per germline (reference sequence). The CDR3 runs 15 residues. V lost 2 bases and J lost 1, with 9 bases in between. The CDR3 bases are TGTGCCAGCAGCTTATCGGCGGGGTCTGGAAACACCATATATTTT. This encodes CASSLSAGSGNTIYF.

The chain joins TRBV3-1 to TRBJ1-1; D gene unclear. V lost 1 base to trimming and J lost 6 bases, with 9 bases between them. CDR1 LGHDT and CDR2 YNNKEL come from the germline V gene (reference sequence). The CDR3 contains 13 residues. The CDR3 reads CASSQGFTAEAFF. CDR3 nucleotides: TGTGCCAGCAGCCAAGGTTTTACCGCTGAAGCTTTCTTT.

On this clonotype: One end of the junction fails to match germline, which may point to a read error. This sequence joins TRBV7-9 and TRBJ1-2, with 9 bases aligning to TRBD1. The CDR3 loop spans 15 amino acids. Germline values: CDR1 SEHNR, CDR2 FQNEAQ (reference sequence). The CDR3 DNA follows: TGCGCCAGCAGCTTACAGGGGGCGCAAGACTATGGCTACACCTTC. This encodes CASSLQGAQDYGYTF.

This rearrangement joins TRBV20-1 to TRBJ1-4, with no clear D. Per the germline V gene, CDR1 is DFQATT and CDR2 is SNEGSKA (reference sequence). V lost 4 bases, J lost 7 bases, and 7 bases lay in between. The CDR3 length is 11 residues. The CDR3 loop is CSATDGEKLFF. As DNA, the CDR3 is TGCAGTGCTACCGACGGTGAAAAACTGTTTTTT.

This clonotype was recorded a few times. The gene calls are TRBV6-1 and TRBJ1-5; a weak D match, TRBD1 (6 bases). The length of the CDR3 is 15 residues. CDR1 is MNHNS, CDR2 SASEGT, per germline. V gave up 2 bases and J gave up 7 bases, with 15 bases separating them. The CDR3 reads CASSESGGIVQPQHF. Here the CDR3 DNA reads TGTGCCAGCAGTGAATCTGGGGGCATTGTGCAGCCCCAGCATTTT.